One sample yielded the 30 T cell receptor beta chains listed below, sequenced in a study of blood T cell repertoires in COVID-19. Profiling relied on immunoSEQ multiplex PCR, and the TCRdb table lists in-frame clones only, not all of them. The repertoire holds about 200,000 clones, approximately 90% seen once, with 20% to 25% in the top ten. The material sequenced was PBMCs or T cells enriched from blood (not recorded which). Receptors were obtained from a woman aged 40 to 49 in a cohort exposed to, infected with or recovered from COVID-19 (not recorded which).

The rearrangement uses TRBV10-2 and TRBJ1-4, with no clear D. This CDR3 has 16 residues. Trimming took off 3 bases at V and 2 bases at J, with 13 bases between the two ends. The germline gives CDR1 WSHSY, CDR2 SAAADI. DNA for the CDR3: TGCGCCAGCAGTGACGGTCAATCCTTTACTAATGAAAAACTGTTTTTT. The encoded protein is CASSDGQSFTNEKLFF.

The V call is TRBV28, the J call TRBJ2-3, with D possibly matching TRBD1 (6 bases). Per germline, CDR1 MDHEN and CDR2 SYDVKM. This CDR3 spans 16 amino acids. Trimming left V 5 bases short and J 4 bases short, with 19 bases between. The CDR3 loop is CASSPPRGTAADTQYF. CDR3 nucleotide sequence: TGTGCCAGCAGTCCACCCAGGGGAACCGCCGCAGATACGCAGTATTTT.

The chain is built from TRBV6-5 and TRBJ1-1; possible D gene TRBD1, 5 bases. Germline V gene data show CDR1 as MNHEY and CDR2 as SVGAGI. CDR3 length equals 14 residues. V was cut by 3 bases and J by 6 bases, with 14 bases left in between. CDR3 DNA: TGTGCCAGCAGTTATGGGGGGGAGGGATCTGAAGCTTTCTTT. Its protein is CASSYGGEGSEAFF.

This chain joins TRBV25-1 and TRBJ1-1; D perhaps matches TRBD1 (6 bases). V was clipped by 5 bases and J by 7 bases, with 23 bases between them. CDR3 length: 16 amino acids. CDR1 is MGHDK and CDR2 is SYGVNS in the germline V gene. The CDR3 sequence is CASSIHPGQDPFEAFF. The CDR3 coding sequence is TGTGCCAGCAGTATCCATCCGGGACAAGATCCATTTGAAGCTTTCTTT.

The chain links TRBV7-6 to TRBJ2-7; TRBD2 matches at 8 bases. CDR1 is SGHVS, CDR2 FNYEAQ, per germline. Trimming cost V 3 bases and J 1 base; bases outside gene matches: 2. This CDR3 comprises 14 residues. The CDR3 DNA is TGTGCCAGCAGCTTCACTAGCGGTTCCTACGAGCAGTACTTC. Amino acids: CASSFTSGSYEQYF.

This chain uses TRBV9 with TRBJ1-4; D may be TRBD1 (5 bases). CDR3 length equals 16 residues. Germline V gene lookup returns CDR1 SGDLS and CDR2 YYNGEE. V dropped 0 bases and J dropped 0 bases, with 9 bases sitting between them. This chain's CDR3 is CASSVERGATNEKLFF. For the CDR3, the DNA is TGTGCCAGCAGCGTAGAGCGGGGGGCAACTAATGAAAAACTGTTTTTT.

Here the CDR3 reads CSVEERTGNYGYTF. CDR3 nucleotide sequence: TGCAGCGTTGAAGAACGAACAGGCAACTATGGCTACACCTTC. The V gene is TRBV29-1, the J gene TRBJ1-2; D possibly corresponds to TRBD1 (5 bases). The CDR3 runs 14 residues. The germline V gene encodes CDR1 SQVTM and CDR2 ANQGSEA. V lost 0 bases to trimming and J lost 2 bases, with 10 bases between them.

This rearrangement joins TRBV14 to TRBJ2-1, with 10 bases matching TRBD2. The V and J ends lost 5 bases and 8 bases, in that order; junction bases with no gene match: 24. The V gene's germline CDR1 is SGHDN and CDR2 FVKESK. CDR3 length: 20 residues. The chain's CDR3 is CASSSFTRLWTSGGGDEQFF. DNA of the CDR3: TGTGCCAGCAGCTCCTTTACTAGGCTTTGGACTAGCGGAGGGGGGGATGAGCAGTTCTTC. The full variable domain, in which reference TRBV14 and TRBJ2-1 provide the parts outside the CDR3, is EAGVTQFPSHSVIEKGQTVTLRCDPISGHDNLYWYRRVMGKEIKFLLHFVKESKQDESGMPNNRFLAERTGGTYSTLKVQPAELEDSGVYFCASSSFTRLWTSGGGDEQFFGPGTRLTVL.

The chain joins TRBV3-1 (or the pseudogene TRBV3-2) to TRBJ2-7; weak D call: TRBD1 (7 bases). Germline CDR1 and CDR2: LGHDT and YNNKEL (reference sequence). The germline V and J ends were trimmed by 3 bases and 2 bases, with 20 bases remaining between them. This CDR3 region has 17 residues. CDR3 loop: CASSHLSAGQFAYEQYF. The DNA for the CDR3 is TGTGCCAGCAGCCATCTCTCGGCGGGACAGTTTGCCTACGAGCAGTACTTC.

This clone was observed a single time. The V call is TRBV13, the J call TRBJ2-5; TRBD1 matches at 7 bases. V trimming: 2 bases; J trimming: 2 bases; junction bases outside the gene matches: 5. The CDR3 has 15 amino acids. CDR1 PRHDT and CDR2 FYEKMQ come from the germline V gene (reference sequence). The CDR3, as DNA: TGTGCCAGCAGCTTAACACAGGGGCCGCAAGAGACCCAGTACTTC. This gives the protein CASSLTQGPQETQYF.

This chain uses TRBV5-6 with TRBJ1-2; D is possibly TRBD1 (6 bases). This CDR3 has 15 amino acids. The V and J ends lost 3 bases and 4 bases respectively, with 16 bases between them. CDR1 is SGHDT, CDR2 YYEEEE, per germline. CDR3 in DNA: TGTGCCAGCAGCTCCCCCGTAACAGGGAGCTATGGCTACACCTTC. Encoded protein: CASSSPVTGSYGYTF.

The chain couples TRBV24-1 to TRBJ2-1; D is ambiguous. Germline CDR1 is KGHDR and CDR2 is SFDVKD. CDR3 size: 13 residues. Trimming took 5 bases from V and 7 from J, leaving 11 bases between them. CDR3 sequence (DNA): TGTGCCACCAGTGTGGGCAGCTCAAATGAGCAGTTCTTC. This codes for CATSVGSSNEQFF.

The chain joins TRBV10-3 to TRBJ2-1, with TRBD2 matching over 8 bases. V was clipped by 6 bases and J by 6 bases; unmatched bases: 4. The CDR3 sequence is 13 residues long. Germline assignment: CDR1 ENHRY and CDR2 SYGVKD. CDR3 region: CAIRVAGSNEQFF. The CDR3 DNA reads TGTGCCATCAGGGTAGCGGGGTCCAATGAGCAGTTCTTC.

The V and J genes are TRBV3-1 (or the pseudogene TRBV3-2) and TRBJ2-1, with TRBD2 matching over 7 bases. In germline, CDR1 is LGHDT, CDR2 YNNKEL (reference sequence). The CDR3 extends over 21 amino acids. V trimming: 4 bases; J trimming: 2 bases; junction bases outside the gene matches: 23. This CDR3 is CASSPSVVGREDTNPYNEQFF. The CDR3 coding sequence is TGTGCCAGCAGCCCTTCGGTGGTGGGACGGGAGGACACTAACCCCTACAATGAGCAGTTCTTC.

This sequence joins TRBV19 and TRBJ1-1; D possibly corresponds to TRBD1 (5 bases). Deletions cut 5 bases from V and 4 bases from J, with 8 bases between. Germline values: CDR1 LNHDA, CDR2 SQIVND (reference sequence). The CDR3 has 12 residues. CDR3 coding DNA: TGTGCCAGTAGTTGGAGGGGCACTGAAGCTTTCTTT. As protein: CASSWRGTEAFF.

In nucleotides, the CDR3 is TGTGCCACCAGCAGTCACGGGGGGGACCAAGCTTTCTTT. Protein: CATSSHGGDQAFF. V and J are TRBV15 and TRBJ1-1, with D perhaps TRBD1 (5 bases). V lost 3 bases and J lost 9, with 14 bases in between. In germline, CDR1 is LNHNV, CDR2 YYDKDF (reference sequence). This CDR3 is 13 amino acids long.

The chain employs TRBV5-4 and TRBJ1-1; 9 bases agree with TRBD1. The germline V gene encodes CDR1 SGHNT and CDR2 YYREEE (reference sequence). V lost 7 bases and J lost 4; bases outside the gene matches: 8. The CDR3 length is 14 residues. Here the CDR3 reads CASGRDRDTTEAFF. The CDR3 coding sequence is TGTGCCAGCGGCCGGGACAGGGATACCACTGAAGCTTTCTTT.

V usage is TRBV6-5 and J usage is TRBJ1-4; D not resolved. V was clipped by 8 bases and J by 6 bases, with 13 bases between them. The CDR3 spans 13 residues. The germline gives CDR1 MNHEY, CDR2 SVGAGI. DNA for the CDR3: TGTGCCAGCTCCCGGGAATTTGATGAAAAACTGTTTTTT. Translating it yields CASSREFDEKLFF.

This clone was observed a single time. V and J are TRBV7-9 and TRBJ2-1; 8 bases agree with TRBD2. The junction had 8 bases not matched to a gene; V was cut back by 4 bases and J by 3 bases. The CDR3 contains 16 residues. The germline CDR1 and CDR2 sequences are SEHNR and FQNEAQ (reference sequence). The CDR3 sequence is CASSSNGGVIYNEQFF. The CDR3 DNA is TGTGCCAGCAGCTCAAACGGGGGGGTTATCTACAATGAGCAGTTCTTC. The whole variable domain, filled in from reference TRBV7-9 and TRBJ2-1, reads DTGVSQNPRHKITKRGQNVTFRCDPISEHNRLYWYRQTLGQGPEFLTYFQNEAQLEKSRLLSDRFSAERPKGSFSTLEIQRTEQGDSAMYLCASSSNGGVIYNEQFFGPGTRLTVL.

V usage is TRBV10-2 and J usage is TRBJ2-3; TRBD2 matches at 9 bases. The CDR3 has 15 amino acids. Germline CDR1 WSHSY, CDR2 SAAADI. The V segment lost 3 bases and the J segment 0 bases; nucleotides outside the gene matches: 1. The CDR3 DNA is TGCGCCAGCAGTGAAACTAGCGGGAGCACAGATACGCAGTATTTT. This translates into CASSETSGSTDTQYF.

The chain joins TRBV7-6 to TRBJ2-1; 9 bases align to TRBD1. The CDR3 contains 19 residues. The junction had 13 bases not matched to a gene; V was cut back by 2 bases and J by 2 bases. Germline V CDR1 and CDR2: SGHVS, FNYEAQ. The CDR3 region is CASSLRGQGSARTYNEQFF. Here the CDR3 DNA reads TGTGCCAGCAGCTTAAGGGGACAGGGATCGGCGAGGACCTACAATGAGCAGTTCTTC.

The J gene is TRBJ1-1, the V gene TRBV4-1; D unclear. V was clipped by 1 base and J by 5 bases, with 11 bases between them. The CDR3 extends over 14 amino acids. Germline V gene data show CDR1 as MGHRA and CDR2 as YSYEKL. CDR3: CASSQGVAGTEAFF. As DNA, the CDR3 is TGCGCCAGCAGCCAAGGAGTCGCCGGGACTGAAGCTTTCTTT.

V gene TRBV3-1 (or the pseudogene TRBV3-2) combines with J gene TRBJ1-2; D uncertain. V was trimmed by 1 base and J by 7 bases, leaving 16 bases between them. The CDR3 is 15 residues long. CDR1 is LGHDT and CDR2 is YNNKEL in the germline V gene (reference sequence). In nucleotides, the CDR3 is TGTGCCAGCAGCCAAGTCGGGTCCGGTTTTGTTGGCTACACCTTC. It is translated as CASSQVGSGFVGYTF.

The genes are TRBV4-1 and TRBJ1-1; D is perhaps TRBD1 (5 bases). The CDR3 covers 17 residues. V was cut by 4 bases and J by 0 bases, with 18 bases left in between. CDR1 and CDR2 from the germline V gene are MGHRA and YSYEKL. The CDR3 region is CASSPQGLYSMNTEAFF. The CDR3 DNA reads TGCGCCAGCAGCCCCCAGGGACTGTACTCCATGAACACTGAAGCTTTCTTT.

V gene TRBV9 combines with J gene TRBJ2-1; a weak D match, TRBD2 (5 bases). Trimming removed 3 bases from V and 0 bases from J, with 10 bases in between. Germline assignment: CDR1 SGDLS and CDR2 YYNGEE. This CDR3 is built from 15 residues. CDR3 bases: TGTGCCAGCAGCGAAACTGGGAGCTCCTACAATGAGCAGTTCTTC. Translating gives CASSETGSSYNEQFF.

This chain links TRBV5-4 with TRBJ2-3, with TRBD2 matching over 11 bases. The trim removed 1 base at V and 4 bases at J, leaving 8 bases unmatched. The CDR3 runs 17 residues. Germline-derived CDR1 and CDR2 are SGHNT and YYREEE (reference sequence). The CDR3 protein is CASSLITSGGGSDTQYF. CDR3 nucleotides: TGTGCCAGCAGCTTGATCACTAGCGGGGGAGGCTCAGATACGCAGTATTTT.

This chain links TRBV11-1 with TRBJ2-7, with TRBD1 matching over 10 bases. Trimming took 5 bases from V and 3 from J; bases not matched to a gene: 7. There are 15 residues in the CDR3. Per germline, CDR1 SGHAT and CDR2 FQDESV (reference sequence). The CDR3 loop reads CASSRDRGLNYEQYF. The CDR3 DNA follows: TGTGCCAGCAGCCGCGACAGGGGGCTCAACTACGAGCAGTACTTC.

The J gene is TRBJ2-2, the V gene TRBV28; the D is unclear. Germline loops: CDR1 MDHEN, CDR2 SYDVKM. There are 14 residues in the CDR3. Trimming left V 2 bases short and J 0 bases short, with 4 bases between. CDR3 in amino acids: CASSLIANTGELFF. CDR3 DNA: TGTGCCAGCAGTTTAATCGCGAACACCGGGGAGCTGTTTTTT.

The rearrangement joins TRBV9 to TRBJ1-3, with D uncertain. The CDR3 has 14 residues. V was shortened by 4 bases and J by 0 bases, with 8 bases between the two germline ends. Germline CDR1 is SGDLS and CDR2 is YYNGEE. The CDR3 DNA follows: TGTGCCAGCAGCCCGCGGGTCTCTGGAAACACCATATATTTT. Its protein product is CASSPRVSGNTIYF.

The chain is built from TRBV2 and TRBJ2-7; possible D gene TRBD2, 5 bases. CDR1 and CDR2 (germline): SNHLY, FYNNEI. The CDR3 has 12 amino acids. Between the trimmed V and J ends, which lost 6 bases and 3 bases, there was a span of 9 bases. The CDR3 DNA is TGTGCCAGCAGAACCGGGGTCTACGAGCAGTACTTC. Translated: CASRTGVYEQYF.